The T cell receptor (beta chain) described here comes from a study of blood T cell repertoires in COVID-19. Study-wide background: T cells, B-cell-depleted T cells, or PBMCs supplied cDNA or gDNA.

TCRdb's table, derived via immunoSEQ multiplex PCR, lists solely in-frame clones and lacks some. The sample yields about 140,000 clones, about 87% seen once. V dropped 11 bases and J dropped 4 bases, with 14 bases sitting between them. The CDR3 covers 13 residues. Germline values: CDR1 LNHDA, CDR2 SQIVND (reference sequence). This TCR was recovered from a woman aged 50 to 60 with acute or convalescent COVID-19. Sequenced: peripheral blood. The rearrangement uses TRBV19 and TRBJ2-2, with a weak D call TRBD2 (7 bases). The CDR3 DNA is TGTGCCGGGGGGGGCCCCTTCACCGGGGAGCTGTTTTTT. It codes for CAGGGPFTGELFF.